The subject of this entry is one TCR beta chain. Its antigen is not yet known. The input lacks base qualities; no much larger clone sits a single base away. The source of the sample is a study of blood T cells in healthy people across ages (dated by TCRdb to the mid-2010s). About the investigation overall: In model experiments, template switching captured roughly one uniquely barcoded TCR beta cDNA molecule for every two T cells. Donors of different ages were randomly distributed across sequencing lanes to avoid experimental bias. To track age-related changes in TCR beta repertoire diversity, the study relied on deep sequencing normalized with unique cDNA molecular identifiers. Using the same blood draw, the study looked at two additional independent replicas of 1 million unique cDNA reads for two donors, one aged 18 to 29 and the other aged 80 or older. The donors were divided into four age groups: young (average roughly 17 years), middle-aged (about 40), aged (around 67) and long-lived (about 84).

The 40 or so donors, aged about 6 to 100 years, were systemically healthy Caucasian individuals from Russia. Roughly 9.5 milliliters of peripheral blood were drawn from each donor into EDTA-treated Vacutainer tubes. Ficoll-Paque density-gradient centrifugation was used to isolate PBMCs, with at least 6.5 million per sample. Total RNA, at least 6 micrograms per sample, was extracted from PBMCs with Trizol reagent. For every donor, flow cytometry on a PBMC aliquot measured the percentage of naive CD45RAhigh/CD27high T cells. The method behind the library was 5' RACE. The run used an Illumina HiSeq 2500. A second roughly 6 to 12 cycle PCR used a sample-barcoded 5' primer and a J-beta primer mix. Each TCR beta cDNA molecule received a unique molecular identifier from a template-switch 5' adaptor carrying 12 random nucleotides. Each sample yielded at least 3 million CDR3-containing paired-end reads. The Mint cDNA synthesis kit, primed by a TRBC-specific oligonucleotide, was used to synthesize first-strand cDNA from all RNA. All cDNA was treated with uracil-DNA glycosylase and then went through a first 18-cycle PCR with the universal primers M1SS and BC2_uni_R. Concerning the study's data processing: For normalization, 1 million high-quality reads, each with a distinct molecular identifier, were randomly selected from each sample. Reads sharing molecular identifiers were discarded rather than binned into consensus sequences. MiTCR, with a Q25 quality threshold and the strictest error-elimination algorithm, was used for CDR3 identification, clonotype clustering and error correction. Lower-bound total TCR beta diversity was estimated with a nonparametric unseen species model using Euler transformation. The public reads were reanalyzed by TCRdb: fastp trimming at Q25, MiXCR alignment, in-frame beta chains only. Identical CDR3 proteins give one entry, which carries the most common genes and DNA. TCRdb, not the authors, supplied the V and J calls. Recorded for this sample are roughly 1.6 million distinct CDR3 sequences; 30% to 35% of them occurred a single time. The top ten clones comprise about 10% of the sample.

Points the paper makes about the study in general: Observed TCR beta diversity correlated strongly with the percentage of naive T cells measured by flow cytometry. Compared with the aged group, the long-lived group had more naive CD4+ T cells, fewer expanded clones and increased TCR diversity, suggesting age selection. Conclusive comparison of naive and antigen-experienced compartments was prevented by the profiling of bulk unsorted PBMCs. Donor CMV infection status was unknown, potentially confounding age-related changes in expanded clonotypes. Estimates of total diversity based on one million sequenced T cells were regarded as lower bounds and as underestimates. As age increased, observed TCR beta diversity per million T cells dropped in a roughly linear way, and a significant reduction was already evident by age roughly 36.

Trimming removed 4 bases from V and 4 bases from J; the gene matches leave 11 bases unexplained. Counted from cysteine to phenylalanine, this CDR3 has 16 amino acids. Of all the DNA, just the CDR3 is kept, 48 bases in frame from base 1. For CDR1 and CDR2, the germline V gene lists MDHEN and SYDVKM. This sequence originates from a woman in her twenties or thirties in good health. Source material: blood. This chain is built from TRBV28 and TRBJ2-3; TRBD1 agrees with 7 junctional bases. The CDR3: CASSSSQGLVADTQYF. The DNA sequence is TGTGCCAGCAGTTCATCACAGGGGCTGGTCGCAGATACGCAGTATTTT.